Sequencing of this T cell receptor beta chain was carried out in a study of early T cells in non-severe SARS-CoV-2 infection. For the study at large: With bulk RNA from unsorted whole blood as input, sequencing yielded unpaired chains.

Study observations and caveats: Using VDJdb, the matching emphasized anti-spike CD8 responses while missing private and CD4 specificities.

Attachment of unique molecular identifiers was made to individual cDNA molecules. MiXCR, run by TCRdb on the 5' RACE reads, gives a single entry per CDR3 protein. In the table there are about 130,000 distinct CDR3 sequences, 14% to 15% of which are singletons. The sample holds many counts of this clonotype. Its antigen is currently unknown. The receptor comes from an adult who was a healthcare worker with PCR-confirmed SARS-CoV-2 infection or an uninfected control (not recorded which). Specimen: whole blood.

CDR3 sequence reads: CASSSSTGMNTEAFF. The CDR3 region has the DNA TGTGCCAGCAGCTCCTCGACAGGGATGAACACTGAAGCTTTCTTT. This chain uses TRBV11-2 with TRBJ1-1; 7 positions agree with TRBD1. Germline V gene data show CDR1 as SGHAT and CDR2 as FQNNGV. The V segment lost 4 bases and the J segment 0 bases; nucleotides outside the gene matches: 5. The CDR3 length is 15 residues. The whole variable domain, filled in from reference TRBV11-2 and TRBJ1-1, reads EAGVAQSPRYKIIEKRQSVAFWCNPISGHATLYWYQQILGQGPKLLIQFQNNGVVDDSQLPKDRFSAERLKGVDSTLKIQPAKLEDSAVYLCASSSSTGMNTEAFFGQGTRLTVV.